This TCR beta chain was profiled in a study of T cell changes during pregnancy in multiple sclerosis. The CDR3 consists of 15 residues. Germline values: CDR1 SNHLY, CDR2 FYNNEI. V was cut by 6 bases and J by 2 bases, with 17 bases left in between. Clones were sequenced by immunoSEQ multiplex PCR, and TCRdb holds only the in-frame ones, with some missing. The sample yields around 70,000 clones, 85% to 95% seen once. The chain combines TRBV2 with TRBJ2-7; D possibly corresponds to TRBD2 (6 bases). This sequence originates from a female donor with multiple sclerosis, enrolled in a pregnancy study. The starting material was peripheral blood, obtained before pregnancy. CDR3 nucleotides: TGTGCCAGCAGGGGCCGCGGGGTAAGCCCCTACGAGCAGTACTTC. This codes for CASRGRGVSPYEQYF.